This TCR beta chain was identified in a study of T-cell memory formation after mild COVID-19. Looking at the study overall: Largely donor-specific TCR clusters were found.

Study results and limitations: Clones from the second wave (peaking day 37) had unconfirmed SARS-CoV-2 specificity. Mainly in CM and EM were contracting CD4+ clones; CD8+ were in EMRA.

Barcoded TCR alpha and TCR beta cDNA libraries with UMIs came from 5'RACE using constant-segment primers. TCRdb fed the 5' RACE reads into MiXCR, producing one record per CDR3 protein. The sample comprises hundreds of thousands of distinct CDR3 sequences, roughly 18% of which are singletons, and roughly 21% rests with the top ten. This clonotype turned up a few times. Its specificity is not known. Sample: PBMCs or a T cell subset sorted from them (not recorded which). The clonotype originates from a man aged 18 to 35 who had mild COVID-19 (a few samples of this study predate the infection). Cell type and time point are not known.

CDR3: CASSGSGGNQETQYF. CDR3 nucleotide sequence: TGTGCCAGCAGCGGTAGCGGGGGGAACCAAGAGACCCAGTACTTC. The chain has TRBV21-1 and TRBJ2-5; TRBD2 was called by the table and not checked on the DNA. TRBV21-1 counts as a pseudogene. The CDR3 length is 15 residues.